The next 28 T cell receptor beta chains were all read from a single sample in a study of blood T cell repertoires in COVID-19. The data were produced by immunoSEQ multiplex PCR, yet TCRdb's version contains in-frame clones alone and is incomplete. The sample shows around 72,000 clones, over 70% of them seen only once. Sequenced input: peripheral blood. The receptors stem from a man in his fifties with active COVID-19.

The chain uses TRBV24-1 and TRBJ2-5; D ambiguous. Trimming left V 7 bases short and J 5 bases short, with 10 bases between. Germline V lookup: CDR1 KGHDR, CDR2 SFDVKD. The CDR3 contains 12 residues. In nucleotides, the CDR3 is TGTGCCACCAGGAGCAACGGGGAGACCCAGTACTTC. This gives the protein CATRSNGETQYF.

The chain joins TRBV5-5 to TRBJ1-4; 7 nucleotides line up with TRBD1. Germline V gene lookup returns CDR1 SGHKS and CDR2 YYEKEE (reference sequence). Trimming took 2 bases from V and 6 from J; bases not matched to a gene: 1. CDR3 length: 13 amino acids. In DNA, the CDR3 is TGTGCCAGCAGCTTAGGGACAGATGAAAAACTGTTTTTT. The encoded protein is CASSLGTDEKLFF.

The chain links TRBV6-2 or TRBV6-3 to TRBJ1-6, with D maybe TRBD1 (5 bases). This CDR3 region has 15 residues. In germline, CDR1 is MNHEY, CDR2 SVGEGT. Trimming pared 3 bases from V and 7 bases from J, leaving 13 bases between. The CDR3 DNA reads TGTGCCAGCAGTTATCCGCCACGGGGGAATTCACCCCTCCACTTT. Its translation: CASSYPPRGNSPLHF.

The rearrangement uses TRBV9 and TRBJ1-6; 7 bases agree with TRBD1. CDR1 and CDR2 (germline): SGDLS, YYNGEE. V lost 4 bases, J lost 1 base, and 5 bases stayed unmatched. The CDR3 length is 16 residues. This CDR3 reads CASSTGEQSYNSPLHF. The CDR3 nucleotides are TGTGCCAGCAGCACAGGGGAACAGTCCTATAATTCACCCCTCCACTTT.

This chain links TRBV5-5 with TRBJ1-1, with D unresolved. Germline CDR1 is SGHKS and CDR2 is YYEKEE (reference sequence). V lost 2 bases, J lost 1 base, and 9 bases lay in between. This CDR3 has 14 amino acids. The CDR3 here is CASSFSNRNTEAFF. CDR3 nucleotides: TGTGCCAGCAGCTTCTCCAATAGGAACACTGAAGCTTTCTTT.

The chain carries TRBV27 and TRBJ2-7, with 10 positions matching TRBD2. V shed 5 bases and J 6 bases; nucleotides not matched to a gene: 13. Germline V gives CDR1 MNHEY, CDR2 SMNVEV (reference sequence). The CDR3 runs 16 residues. Written as DNA, the CDR3 is TGTGCCAGCAGTCCACGGCTAGCGGGAGATGGCGGCGAGCAGTACTTC. Its translation: CASSPRLAGDGGEQYF.

This rearrangement joins TRBV6-5 to TRBJ1-4, with D possibly TRBD1 on 6 matching bases. V gave up 6 bases and J gave up 5 bases, with 13 bases separating them. Germline V gene sequence: CDR1 MNHEY, CDR2 SVGAGI. The CDR3 is 14 residues long. The CDR3 region has the DNA TGTGCCAGCAGAGGACGGACAGCAAATGAAAAACTGTTTTTT. This codes for CASRGRTANEKLFF.

The gene calls are TRBV7-9 and TRBJ2-1; D call uncertain. Germline V gives CDR1 SEHNR, CDR2 FQNEAQ (reference sequence). The V and J ends lost 5 bases and 4 bases respectively, with 6 bases between them. The CDR3 extends over 12 amino acids. The DNA of the CDR3 is TGTGCCAGCAGCCCCCAGTACAATGAGCAGTTCTTC. Translating gives CASSPQYNEQFF.

The chain employs TRBV6-5 and TRBJ2-3; TRBD2 agrees at 10 bases. CDR3 size: 15 residues. With V trimmed by 6 bases and J by 2 bases, 5 bases remained unmatched. Germline CDR1 and CDR2: MNHEY and SVGAGI. Here the CDR3 reads CASRVAGGFTDTQYF. In DNA form, the CDR3 reads TGTGCCAGCAGAGTAGCGGGAGGCTTCACAGATACGCAGTATTTT.

The V gene is TRBV18, the J gene TRBJ1-1; no reliable D call. V was pared by 4 bases and J by 3 bases, with 3 bases between. CDR3 length: 11 residues. The germline gives CDR1 KGHSH, CDR2 LQKENI. CDR3 region: CASSRDTEAFF. The CDR3, as DNA: TGTGCCAGCTCACGCGACACTGAAGCTTTCTTT.

V is TRBV7-8 and J is TRBJ1-5; D is perhaps TRBD1 (5 bases). The CDR3 runs 14 residues. V was pared by 2 bases and J by 2 bases, with 7 bases between. The germline CDR1 and CDR2 sequences are SGHVS and FQNEAQ. The DNA for the CDR3 is TGTGCCAGCAGCTTAACAGGAGGCAATCAGCCCCAGCATTTT. Protein product: CASSLTGGNQPQHF.

The chain combines TRBV9 with TRBJ2-7, with 9 nucleotides matching TRBD1. The CDR3 contains 14 residues. The junction had 6 bases not matched to a gene; V was cut back by 4 bases and J by 4 bases. The germline V gene has CDR1 SGDLS and CDR2 YYNGEE. In DNA, the CDR3 is TGTGCCAGCAGCCGGGGACAGGGAGAGTACGAGCAGTACTTC. This codes for CASSRGQGEYEQYF. Full variable domain (remainder filled in from reference TRBV9 and TRBJ2-7): DSGVTQTPKHLITATGQRVTLRCSPRSGDLSVYWYQQSLDQGLQFLIQYYNGEERAKGNILERFSAQQFPDLHSELNLSSLELGDSALYFCASSRGQGEYEQYFGPGTRLTVT.

The chain employs TRBV7-9 and TRBJ2-7; TRBD2 aligns across 11 bases. CDR3 length: 17 residues. Germline lookup yields CDR1 SEHNR and CDR2 FQNEAQ (reference sequence). V lost 2 bases to trimming and J lost 6 bases; unmatched junction nucleotides: 12. The CDR3: CASSLLAGGFRGGEQYF. In DNA form, the CDR3 reads TGTGCCAGCAGCTTACTAGCGGGGGGCTTTCGGGGAGGCGAGCAGTACTTC.

The chain joins TRBV20-1 to TRBJ1-4; the match to TRBD1 covers 7 bases. V dropped 3 bases and J dropped 8; count of bases not matched to a gene: 15. Germline V CDR1 and CDR2: DFQATT, SNEGSKA (reference sequence). This CDR3 has 16 amino acids. CDR3 DNA sequence: TGCAGTGCTAGTCCAATTTCATCCGGACAGGAAGAAAAACTGTTTTTT. Translated, it gives CSASPISSGQEEKLFF.

The chain is built from TRBV5-6 and TRBJ1-5, with a weak D call TRBD1 (5 bases). V dropped 0 bases and J dropped 4 bases, with 8 bases sitting between them. Germline assignment: CDR1 SGHDT and CDR2 YYEEEE. This CDR3 has 14 residues. CDR3 DNA: TGTGCCAGCAGCTTGGTTTCAGGGAATCAGCCCCAGCATTTT. Translation: CASSLVSGNQPQHF.

This clone was seen more than once but under ten times. V and J are TRBV18 and TRBJ1-5; TRBD1 might be the D (6 bases). Germline V gene data show CDR1 as KGHSH and CDR2 as LQKENI. V was clipped by 2 bases and J by 3 bases, with 17 bases between them. The CDR3 is 17 residues long. The CDR3 sequence is CASSPAQLSGVNQPQHF. Here the CDR3 DNA reads TGTGCCAGCTCACCAGCACAGCTATCAGGGGTCAATCAGCCCCAGCATTTT.

The chain recombines TRBV27 with TRBJ2-1, with 12 nucleotides matching TRBD2. Germline lookup yields CDR1 MNHEY and CDR2 SMNVEV (reference sequence). V trimming: 4 bases; J trimming: 8 bases; junction bases outside the gene matches: 6. The CDR3 is made up of 15 amino acids. The CDR3 DNA reads TGTGCCAGCAGTTCCCGACTAGCGGGAGCCCATGAGCAGTTCTTC. It translates to CASSSRLAGAHEQFF.

The chain has TRBV18 and TRBJ1-5; the D gene is possibly TRBD1 (5 bases). Trimming removed 6 bases at V and 3 bases at J, with 15 bases between. This CDR3 is built from 15 residues. Germline V lookup: CDR1 KGHSH, CDR2 LQKENI. CDR3 nucleotide sequence: TGTGCCAGCTCGTCCTCCGCCAGGGACAATCAGCCCCAGCATTTT. As protein: CASSSSARDNQPQHF. Variable domain in full (rest from reference TRBV18 and TRBJ1-5): NAGVMQNPRHLVRRRGQEARLRCSPMKGHSHVYWYRQLPEEGLKFMVYLQKENIIDESGMPKERFSAEFPKEGPSILRIQQVVRGDSAAYFCASSSSARDNQPQHFGDGTRLSIL.

The J gene is TRBJ2-1, the V gene TRBV4-2; D not certain. This CDR3 spans 14 amino acids. Deletions cut 0 bases from V and 6 bases from J, with 9 bases between. In germline, CDR1 is LGHNA, CDR2 YNFKEQ. The CDR3 DNA follows: TGTGCCAGCAGCCAAGATTCCGAGCGCAATGAGCAGTTCTTC. Translation: CASSQDSERNEQFF.

The rearrangement links TRBV2 to TRBJ2-1; D may be TRBD1 (6 bases). The CDR3 consists of 12 residues. Germline V gene data show CDR1 as SNHLY and CDR2 as FYNNEI. Trimming shortened V by 3 bases and J by 12 bases, and 12 bases separated the two germline ends. CDR3 DNA: TGTGCCAGCAGTGATAGGGCCAGGGGGCAGTTCTTC. The encoded protein is CASSDRARGQFF.

The gene calls are TRBV19 and TRBJ2-3; weak D call: TRBD2 (6 bases). V lost 5 bases and J 6 bases, leaving 12 bases between the germline ends. Per germline, CDR1 LNHDA and CDR2 SQIVND (reference sequence). The CDR3 runs to 13 residues. For the CDR3, the DNA is TGTGCCAGTAGTCAGGAGGGTGGGGATACGCAGTATTTT. Encoded protein: CASSQEGGDTQYF.

A few counts support this clone. The chain has TRBV9 and TRBJ1-5; D might be TRBD1 (5 bases). Germline V gene lookup returns CDR1 SGDLS and CDR2 YYNGEE. The CDR3 runs to 15 residues. The germline V and J ends were trimmed by 4 bases and 5 bases, with 16 bases remaining between them. Here the CDR3 reads CASSPSGGLYQPQHF. CDR3 DNA: TGTGCCAGCAGCCCGTCGGGGGGTCTCTATCAGCCCCAGCATTTT. The complete variable domain, with remaining parts taken from reference TRBV9 and TRBJ1-5, reads DSGVTQTPKHLITATGQRVTLRCSPRSGDLSVYWYQQSLDQGLQFLIQYYNGEERAKGNILERFSAQQFPDLHSELNLSSLELGDSALYFCASSPSGGLYQPQHFGDGTRLSIL.

The chain employs TRBV6-1 and TRBJ1-6; D is ambiguous. Between the trimmed V and J ends, which lost 1 base and 5 bases, there was a span of 6 bases. CDR3 length: 14 residues. CDR1 MNHNS and CDR2 SASEGT come from the germline V gene. CDR3 region: CASSEDPDNSPLHF. Written as DNA, the CDR3 is TGTGCCAGCAGTGAAGATCCAGATAATTCACCCCTCCACTTT.

This chain connects TRBV19 to TRBJ2-7, with 9 bases aligning to TRBD1. The CDR3 covers 15 residues. Germline lookup yields CDR1 LNHDA and CDR2 SQIVND (reference sequence). After removal of 4 bases from V and 5 bases from J, the junction contained 9 bases not matched to a gene. CDR3 sequence: CASSTGTGLRDEQYF. The DNA for the CDR3 is TGTGCCAGTAGTACTGGGACAGGGCTGCGGGACGAGCAGTACTTC.

The rearrangement joins TRBV10-3 to TRBJ2-1; D might be TRBD2 (6 bases). The V and J ends lost 3 bases and 8 bases respectively, with 17 bases between them. CDR3 length: 15 residues. The germline gives CDR1 ENHRY, CDR2 SYGVKD. In DNA form, the CDR3 reads TGTGCCATCAGTGACATAGTGACTAGGATCGATGAGCAGTTCTTC. Amino acid sequence: CAISDIVTRIDEQFF.

The J gene is TRBJ1-2, the V gene TRBV27; 8 bases line up with TRBD1. This CDR3 region has 12 residues. Germline V lookup: CDR1 MNHEY, CDR2 SMNVEV (reference sequence). V shed 4 bases and J 6 bases; nucleotides not matched to a gene: 1. CDR3 nucleotides: TGTGCCAGCAGTTCAGGGGGCAATGGCTACACCTTC. This sequence encodes CASSSGGNGYTF.

V is TRBV4-3 and J is TRBJ1-4; unclear D gene. V gave up 1 base and J gave up 8 bases, with 14 bases separating them. Germline V lookup: CDR1 LGHNA, CDR2 YSLEER. The CDR3 spans 15 residues. CDR3 sequence: CASSQGAGRGEKLFF. CDR3 nucleotide sequence: TGCGCCAGCAGCCAAGGGGCGGGGAGAGGGGAAAAACTGTTTTTT.

The V gene is TRBV27, the J gene TRBJ2-3; 14 positions agree with TRBD2. The V and J ends lost 5 bases and 3 bases, in that order; junction bases with no gene match: 7. There are 17 residues in the CDR3. Germline lookup yields CDR1 MNHEY and CDR2 SMNVEV (reference sequence). Written as DNA, the CDR3 is TGTGCCAGCAGTCCTCCGGGACTAGCGGGAGTGACAGATACGCAGTATTTT. This gives the protein CASSPPGLAGVTDTQYF.